The T cell receptor beta chain described here comes from a study of T cell changes during pregnancy in multiple sclerosis. Using immunoSEQ multiplex PCR, the repertoire was profiled, and TCRdb retains in-frame clones only, with some absent. The sample yields about 50,000 clones, around 94% seen once. The CDR3 runs 13 residues. Trimming shortened V by 2 bases and J by 0 bases, and 4 bases separated the two germline ends. In germline, CDR1 is SGHDN, CDR2 FVKESK. The source was CD4+ T cells from peripheral blood mononuclear cells, collected in the third trimester of pregnancy. The source of this sequence is a female donor with multiple sclerosis, enrolled in a pregnancy study. V and J are TRBV14 and TRBJ1-1; D unresolved. DNA for the CDR3: TGTGCCAGCAGCCAACAGATGAACACTGAAGCTTTCTTT. Amino acid sequence: CASSQQMNTEAFF.